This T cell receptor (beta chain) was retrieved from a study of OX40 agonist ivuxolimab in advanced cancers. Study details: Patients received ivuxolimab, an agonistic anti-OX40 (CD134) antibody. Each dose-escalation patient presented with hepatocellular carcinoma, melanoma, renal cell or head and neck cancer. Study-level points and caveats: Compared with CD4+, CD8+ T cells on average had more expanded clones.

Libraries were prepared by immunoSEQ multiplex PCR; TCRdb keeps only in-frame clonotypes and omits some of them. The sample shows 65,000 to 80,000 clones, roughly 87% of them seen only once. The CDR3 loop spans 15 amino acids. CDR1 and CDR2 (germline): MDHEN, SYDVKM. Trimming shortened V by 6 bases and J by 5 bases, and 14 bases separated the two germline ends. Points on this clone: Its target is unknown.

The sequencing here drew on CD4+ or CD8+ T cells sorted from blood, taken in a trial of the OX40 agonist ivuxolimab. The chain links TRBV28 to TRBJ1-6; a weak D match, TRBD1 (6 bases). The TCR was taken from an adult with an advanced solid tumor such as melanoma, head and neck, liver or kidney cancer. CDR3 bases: TGTGCCAGCAGGTTCCCGGGGGCCAATAATTCACCCCTCCACTTT. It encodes CASRFPGANNSPLHF.